These T cell receptor beta chains were read from a single sample in a study of blood T cell repertoires in COVID-19. Produced via immunoSEQ multiplex PCR; TCRdb's table is partial and in-frame only. The sample lists about 150,000 clones, around 81% occurring once. What was sequenced was peripheral blood. The receptors were gathered from a human donor with acute or convalescent COVID-19. The donor label of this sample is uncertain. The CDR3 runs from the conserved cysteine through the conserved F or W. D genes are given only for firm matches. Some rows have no size entry. The others give once, few or many, or a class for an expanded clone.

abundance	d_gene	v_gene	j_gene	CDR3nt	CDR3aa
.	.	TRBV3-1/TRBV3-2	TRBJ1-3	TGTGCCAGCAGCGGGGACATGGGAAACACCATATATTTT	CASSGDMGNTIYF
.	.	TRBV5-8	TRBJ1-1	TGTGCCAGCAGCAAGAGGGGGAGAGGGAACACTGAAGCTTTCTTT	CASSKRGRGNTEAFF
.	.	TRBV6-1	TRBJ1-4	TGTGCCAGCAGTGAAATCAGGAAGCCTAATGAAAAACTGTTTTTT	CASSEIRKPNEKLFF
.	TRBD1	TRBV5-1	TRBJ2-5	TGCGCCAGCAGCTACGGACAGGGGTCCCAAGAGACCCAGTACTTC	CASSYGQGSQETQYF
.	TRBD1	TRBV6-4	TRBJ1-2	TGTGCCAGCAGTCTCGAGGACAGGGGCTACTATGGCTACACCTTC	CASSLEDRGYYGYTF
.	TRBD1	TRBV27	TRBJ1-6	TGTGCCAGCAGTCCGGGACAGTATAATTCACCCCTCCACTTT	CASSPGQYNSPLHF
.	.	TRBV5-1	TRBJ2-1	TGCGCCAGCAGCTTGGCGTCTTTATACAATGAGCAGTTCTTC	CASSLASLYNEQFF
many	.	TRBV9	TRBJ1-1	TGTGCCAGCAGCGTAGTAGGCGGGAATACTGAAGCTTTCTTT	CASSVVGGNTEAFF
.	.	TRBV12-3/TRBV12-4	TRBJ1-3	TGTGCCAGCAGTTTACGTGACACCATATATTTT	CASSLRDTIYF
once	TRBD2	TRBV11-2	TRBJ2-2	TGTGCCAGCAGCGGGAGGGTAGAAACCGGGGAGCTGTTTTTT	CASSGRVETGELFF
.	TRBD1	TRBV24-1	TRBJ2-5	TGTGCCACCAGTGATAGGGGGACAGGGGGCTCGGAGACCCAGTACTTC	CATSDRGTGGSETQYF
.	TRBD1	TRBV3-1/TRBV3-2	TRBJ2-1	TGTGCCAGCAGCCTTCAAGACAGGGCCCCCTACAATGAGCAGTTCTTC	CASSLQDRAPYNEQFF
.	TRBD2	TRBV19	TRBJ2-2	TGTGCCAGTAGGCGGGGGGCGAACACCGGGGAGCTGTTTTTT	CASRRGANTGELFF
.	.	TRBV7-9	TRBJ2-4	TGTGCCAGCACCCTGGACAGTAACATTCAGTACTTC	CASTLDSNIQYF
.	.	TRBV30	TRBJ1-1	TGTGCCTGGAGTATGCAGGGGATTACTGAAGCTTTCTTT	CAWSMQGITEAFF
.	.	TRBV7-9	TRBJ2-7	TGTGCCAGCAGCTTACTCAGGGAACACTACGAGCAGTACTTC	CASSLLREHYEQYF
.	TRBD1	TRBV7-2	TRBJ2-2	TGTGCCAGCAGCTCCGGACAGGTATACACCGGGGAGCTGTTTTTT	CASSSGQVYTGELFF
.	.	TRBV5-1	TRBJ1-1	TGCGCCAGCAGCGCCTCGGGACGGGGAGGCACTGAAGCTTTCTTT	CASSASGRGGTEAFF
.	.	TRBV2	TRBJ1-1	TGTGCCAGCAGTGAAGCGGGGGCCCCGAACACTGAAGCTTTCTTT	CASSEAGAPNTEAFF
.	.	TRBV12-3/TRBV12-4	TRBJ1-2	TGTGCCAGCAGCCGCGGGGCCTATGGCTACACCTTC	CASSRGAYGYTF
.	TRBD1	TRBV2	TRBJ2-7	TGTGCCAGCAGCCCGGGACAGTACTCCTACGAGCAGTACTTC	CASSPGQYSYEQYF
.	.	TRBV24-1	TRBJ1-2	TGTGCCACCAGTGATCCCACGACAGGAGACTATGGCTACACCTTC	CATSDPTTGDYGYTF
once	TRBD1	TRBV9	TRBJ1-2	TGTGCCAGCAGCCCCGGGACAGACTATGGCTACACCTTC	CASSPGTDYGYTF
.	.	TRBV28	TRBJ1-5	TGTGCCAGCAGTTTGGCGACAGACAATCAGCCCCAGCATTTT	CASSLATDNQPQHF
.	TRBD1	TRBV19	TRBJ1-2	TGTGCCAGTATCCCGGACAGGGCGTCCTATGGCTACACCTTC	CASIPDRASYGYTF
.	.	TRBV27	TRBJ2-1	TGTGCCACCGCGGTCGTGGGGGGACCCAATGAGCAGTTCTTC	CATAVVGGPNEQFF
.	.	TRBV10-3	TRBJ1-6	TGTGCCATCAGTGGACAGGCCCTAAGCCAAAATTCACCCCTCCACTTT	CAISGQALSQNSPLHF
.	.	TRBV7-8	TRBJ1-2	TGTGCCAGCAGCTCGTCGACAGCTTTCTATGGCTACACCTTC	CASSSSTAFYGYTF
.	.	TRBV19	TRBJ2-2	TGTGCCAGTAGTATAAGGGAGCTAGCGACCCGAAACACCGGGGAGCTGTTTTTT	CASSIRELATRNTGELFF
.	.	TRBV20-1	TRBJ1-1	TGCTCCGGGGAGCTGAACACTGAAGCTTTCTTT	CSGELNTEAFF
.	.	TRBV7-8	TRBJ1-5	TGTGCCAGCAGCCCTCTGGAGAGGGCTAGAAATCAGCCCCAGCATTTT	CASSPLERARNQPQHF
.	.	TRBV25-1	TRBJ1-1	TGTGCCAGCAGCAAATCCACAGGGCTGAGCACTGAAGCTTTCTTT	CASSKSTGLSTEAFF
.	.	TRBV5-1	TRBJ1-1	TGCGCCAGCAGCTTGGGTTCGGGTGAAGCTTTCTTT	CASSLGSGEAFF
.	.	TRBV7-6	TRBJ1-1	TGTGCCAGCAGCGACCCAGGGGTAACTGAAGCTTTCTTT	CASSDPGVTEAFF
once	TRBD1	TRBV18	TRBJ2-5	TGTGCCAGCTCTTCATCCGGGACAGGGGCGGGCGAGACCCAGTACTTC	CASSSSGTGAGETQYF
once	.	TRBV7-9	TRBJ1-5	TGTGCCAGCGCCCCCGGCTCCTCCTCGGGACAGCCCCAGCATTTT	CASAPGSSSGQPQHF
.	.	TRBV6-4	TRBJ2-3	TGTGCCAGCGAGAATCGAGGGAGCACAGATACGCAGTATTTT	CASENRGSTDTQYF
.	.	TRBV2	TRBJ1-6	TGTGCCAGCAGAGCGGAAAACAGTAATTCACCCCTCCACTTT	CASRAENSNSPLHF
.	.	TRBV6-5	TRBJ1-6	TGTGCCAGCAGTTACTCTTACCAGAATAATTCACCCCTCCACTTT	CASSYSYQNNSPLHF
.	TRBD1	TRBV12-5	TRBJ2-2	TGTGCTAGTGGCCCCATCGGGACAGGGACCACCGGGGAGCTGTTTTTT	CASGPIGTGTTGELFF
.	TRBD1	TRBV5-1	TRBJ2-5	TGCGCCAGCAGCTTGGCCGTTATGGGGACAGCTCAAGAGACCCAGTACTTC	CASSLAVMGTAQETQYF
.	.	TRBV6-5	TRBJ1-1	TGTGCCAGCAGTTCAATTGCGGGGACTGAAGCTTTCTTT	CASSSIAGTEAFF
.	.	TRBV19	TRBJ2-1	TGTGCCAGTAGTATAGGGGGCGAGCAGTTCTTC	CASSIGGEQFF
.	.	TRBV7-9	TRBJ1-2	TGTGCCAGCAGCCTATCCTCGACAGCATTCTATGGCTACACCTTC	CASSLSSTAFYGYTF
few	TRBD1	TRBV7-2	TRBJ1-2	TGTGCCAGCAGCTTATCTCAGGGGGCGAACTATGGCTACACCTTC	CASSLSQGANYGYTF
.	.	TRBV25-1	TRBJ2-5	TGTGCCAGCAGTGAACAGATGGAGGAGACCCAGTACTTC	CASSEQMEETQYF
.	.	TRBV19	TRBJ1-2	TGTGCCAGTACCCCCACCGGGACACGCTATGGCTACACCTTC	CASTPTGTRYGYTF
few	TRBD2	TRBV18	TRBJ2-2	TGTGCCAGCTGCGGGGGGATAAACACCGGGGAGCTGTTTTTT	CASCGGINTGELFF
.	TRBD1	TRBV6-5	TRBJ1-1	TGTGCCAGCAGTCTTGAAAGGGGGCACACTGAAGCTTTCTTT	CASSLERGHTEAFF
.	.	TRBV25-1	TRBJ1-2	TGTGCCAGCCGCGCCGACTATGGCTACACCTTC	CASRADYGYTF